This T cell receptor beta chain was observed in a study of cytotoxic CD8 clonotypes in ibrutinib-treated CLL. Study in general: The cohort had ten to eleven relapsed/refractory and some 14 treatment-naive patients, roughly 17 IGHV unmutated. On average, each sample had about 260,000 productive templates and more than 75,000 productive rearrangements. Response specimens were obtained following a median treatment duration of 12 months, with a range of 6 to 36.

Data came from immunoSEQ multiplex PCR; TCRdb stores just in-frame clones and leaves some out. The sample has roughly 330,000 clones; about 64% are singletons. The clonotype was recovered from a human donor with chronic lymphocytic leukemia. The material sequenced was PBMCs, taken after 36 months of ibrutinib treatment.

CDR3 protein: CASSLSIPWETQYF. The CDR3, as DNA: TGCGCCAGCAGCCTATCAATTCCGTGGGAGACCCAGTACTTC. This chain joins TRBV4-1 and TRBJ2-5; D gene ambiguous. Trimming shortened V by 4 bases and J by 5 bases, and 14 bases separated the two germline ends. The CDR3 is made up of 14 amino acids. CDR1 MGHRA and CDR2 YSYEKL come from the germline V gene.